Presented here are 6 T cell receptor beta chains from one specimen sequenced in a study of T cells in Graves' hyperthyroidism and ophthalmopathy. It was RNA transcripts that yielded the amplified TCR beta CDR3 regions. The HTBI primer set served for first-round RT-PCR of the TCR CDR3. From the multiplex PCR reads, TCRdb called clonotypes with MiXCR, one entry per CDR3 protein. This sample has a few hundred thousand distinct CDR3 sequences; roughly 14% occur once, and the top ten carry 15% to 20%. Sequenced material: blood. These TCRs come from a woman aged 18-29 years with Graves' hyperthyroidism.

This clonotype was detected many times. The chain joins TRBV3-1 to TRBJ2-5; possible D gene TRBD1, 5 bases. The germline V and J ends were trimmed by 0 bases and 1 base, with 9 bases remaining between them. This CDR3 is built from 15 residues. CDR1 is LGHDT, CDR2 YNNKEL, per germline (reference sequence). Written as DNA, the CDR3 is TGTGCCAGCAGCCAAGATCTACAGGTCCAAGAGACCCAGTACTTC. This gives the protein CASSQDLQVQETQYF.

There are many counts of this clonotype. The CDR3 DNA sequence: TGTGCCAGTAGTGTCAGCTTGAACACTGAAGCTTTCTTT. It encodes CASSVSLNTEAFF. The V and J genes are TRBV19 and TRBJ1-1; D gene ambiguous. V was shortened by 5 bases and J by 0 bases, with 7 bases between the two germline ends. Germline assignment: CDR1 LNHDA and CDR2 SQIVND (reference sequence). CDR3 size: 13 residues.

This clonotype came up many times. This rearrangement joins TRBV20-1 to TRBJ2-3, with TRBD2 identical over 10 bases. V was pared by 5 bases and J by 5 bases, with 13 bases of the junction left unmatched. This CDR3 region has 16 residues. Looked up from germline, CDR1 is DFQATT and CDR2 is SNEGSKA (reference sequence). The CDR3 reads CSASGPSGRAGDTQYF. In nucleotides, the CDR3 is TGCAGTGCTTCGGGGCCAAGCGGGAGGGCGGGAGATACGCAGTATTTT.

At least ten counts were recorded for this clonotype. The V gene is TRBV2, the J gene TRBJ1-1; tentatively, D is TRBD1 (5 bases). This CDR3 contains 15 residues. Germline V gene data show CDR1 as SNHLY and CDR2 as FYNNEI. V was trimmed by 4 bases and J by 4 bases, leaving 16 bases between them. The CDR3 bases are TGTGCCAGCAGTGTTCGGCAGAGAGGGGCCACTGAAGCTTTCTTT. Its protein is CASSVRQRGATEAFF.

The CDR3 coding sequence is TGTGCCAGCGGGGGGGACAGTTCGATCGGCGGCTACACCTTC. Protein sequence: CASGGDSSIGGYTF. V gene TRBV2 combines with J gene TRBJ1-2, with 7 bases identical to TRBD1. V lost 8 bases to trimming and J lost 8 bases; unmatched junction nucleotides: 14. CDR3 length: 14 amino acids. Germline V gene data show CDR1 as SNHLY and CDR2 as FYNNEI.

The chain links TRBV7-3 to TRBJ2-1, with 10 bases lining up with TRBD2. With V trimmed by 4 bases and J by 0 bases, 6 bases remained unmatched. Germline CDR1 reads SGHTA; CDR2 reads FQGTGA. The CDR3 totals 17 residues. The CDR3 spells CASSSWSGRASYNEQFF. DNA for the CDR3: TGTGCCAGCAGCTCATGGAGCGGGAGGGCCTCCTACAATGAGCAGTTCTTC.